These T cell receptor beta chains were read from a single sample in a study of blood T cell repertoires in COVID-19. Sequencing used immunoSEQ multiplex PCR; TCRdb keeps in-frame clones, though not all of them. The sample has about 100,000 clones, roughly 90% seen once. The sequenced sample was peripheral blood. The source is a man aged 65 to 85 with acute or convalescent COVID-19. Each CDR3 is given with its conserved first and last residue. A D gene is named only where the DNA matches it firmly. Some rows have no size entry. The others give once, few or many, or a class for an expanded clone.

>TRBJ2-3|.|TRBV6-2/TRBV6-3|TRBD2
CASSLAGGRADTQYF
TGTGCCAGCAGTTTAGCGGGGGGCCGGGCAGATACGCAGTATTTT
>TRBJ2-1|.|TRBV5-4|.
CASSLGPSSLDEQFF
TGTGCCAGCAGCTTGGGGCCTAGCAGTCTCGATGAGCAGTTCTTC
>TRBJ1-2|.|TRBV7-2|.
CASSSLEGYGYTF
TGTGCCAGCAGCTCCCTGGAGGGCTATGGCTACACCTTC
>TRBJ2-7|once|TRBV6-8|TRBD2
CASSRAGGRAYEQYF
TGTGCCAGCAGTAGAGCGGGAGGCAGAGCCTACGAGCAGTACTTC
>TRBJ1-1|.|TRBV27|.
CASSLTGKWNTEAFF
TGTGCCAGCAGTTTAACAGGGAAGTGGAACACTGAAGCTTTCTTT
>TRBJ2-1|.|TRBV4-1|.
CASSQDSITGKLWQFF
TGCGCCAGCAGCCAAGATTCTATTACAGGGAAGCTTTGGCAGTTCTTC
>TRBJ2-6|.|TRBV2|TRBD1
CALRTGVHSGANVLTF
TGTGCCTTACGGACAGGGGTTCACTCTGGGGCCAACGTCCTGACTTTC
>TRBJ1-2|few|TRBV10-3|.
CAISTLDSNVGYTF
TGTGCCATCAGTACACTGGACAGTAACGTTGGCTACACCTTC
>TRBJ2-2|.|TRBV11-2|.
CASSYDRRSTGELFF
TGTGCCAGCAGTTACGACAGGAGGAGCACCGGGGAGCTGTTTTTT
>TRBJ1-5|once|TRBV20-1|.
CSAERAGSQHF
TGCAGTGCTGAACGCGCCGGTTCCCAGCATTTT
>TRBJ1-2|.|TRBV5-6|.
CASSLETGHRVYGYTF
TGTGCCAGCAGCTTGGAGACGGGCCACAGGGTCTATGGCTACACCTTC
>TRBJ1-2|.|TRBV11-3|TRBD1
CASSLDRGHYGYTF
TGTGCCAGCAGCTTAGACAGGGGGCACTATGGCTACACCTTC
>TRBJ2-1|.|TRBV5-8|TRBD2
CASSLAVTSGRTNNNEQFF
TGTGCCAGCAGCTTGGCTGTCACTAGCGGGAGAACAAACAATAATGAGCAGTTCTTC
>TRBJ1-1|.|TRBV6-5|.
CASSYSGRHRGTEAFF
TGTGCCAGCAGTTATTCAGGTCGCCACCGGGGCACTGAAGCTTTCTTT
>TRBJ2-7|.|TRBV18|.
CASSPPLGGSYEQYF
TGTGCCAGCTCACCACCGTTAGGGGGTTCCTACGAGCAGTACTTC
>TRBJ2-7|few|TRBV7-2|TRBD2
CASSLEGLAAMGYEQYF
TGTGCCAGCAGCTTAGAGGGACTAGCGGCCATGGGCTACGAGCAGTACTTC
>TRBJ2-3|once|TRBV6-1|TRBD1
CASSGRQGSSTDTQYF
TGTGCCAGCAGTGGCCGACAGGGCTCAAGCACAGATACGCAGTATTTT
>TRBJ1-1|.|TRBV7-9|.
CASSLAGEAFF
TGTGCCAGCAGCTTAGCCGGGGAAGCTTTCTTT
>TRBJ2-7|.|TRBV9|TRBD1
CASSVGTAPYEQYF
TGTGCCAGCAGCGTTGGGACAGCGCCCTACGAGCAGTACTTC
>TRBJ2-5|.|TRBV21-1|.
CASSKARSTGRETQYF
TGTGCCAGCAGCAAGGCCAGGAGTACCGGGAGGGAGACCCAGTACTTC
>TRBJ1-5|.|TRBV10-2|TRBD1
CASATGQTNQPQHF
TGCGCCAGCGCCACGGGACAGACCAATCAGCCCCAGCATTTT
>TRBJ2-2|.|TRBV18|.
CASSPNREAAGELFF
TGTGCCAGCTCACCAAATCGGGAAGCGGCCGGGGAGCTGTTTTTT
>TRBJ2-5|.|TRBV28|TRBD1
CASRGQDQETQYF
TGTGCCAGCAGAGGACAGGATCAAGAGACCCAGTACTTC
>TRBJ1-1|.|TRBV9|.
CASSVAGFTEAFF
TGTGCCAGCAGCGTAGCGGGGTTCACTGAAGCTTTCTTT
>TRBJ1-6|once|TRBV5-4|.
CASSVDGSSYNSPLHF
TGTGCCAGCAGCGTGGACGGGAGCTCCTATAATTCACCCCTCCACTTT
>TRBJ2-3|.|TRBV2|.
CASFSGGITDTQYF
TGTGCCAGTTTTTCAGGAGGGATCACAGATACGCAGTATTTT
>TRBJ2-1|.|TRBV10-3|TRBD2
CAIGAGAWNEQFF
TGTGCCATCGGGGCGGGAGCCTGGAATGAGCAGTTCTTC
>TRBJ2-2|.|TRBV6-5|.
CASSYRRTVTGELFF
TGTGCCAGCAGTTATCGGCGGACTGTAACCGGGGAGCTGTTTTTT
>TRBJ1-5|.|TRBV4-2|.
CASSQEMRQYNQPQHF
TGTGCCAGCAGCCAAGAGATGCGACAGTACAATCAGCCCCAGCATTTT
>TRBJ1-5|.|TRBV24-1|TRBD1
CATSRTGGNQPQHF
TGTGCCACCAGCAGGACAGGGGGCAATCAGCCCCAGCATTTT
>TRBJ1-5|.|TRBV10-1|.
CASSANRNQPQHF
TGCGCCAGCAGTGCAAACAGGAATCAGCCCCAGCATTTT
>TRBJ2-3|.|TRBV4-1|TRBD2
CASSLRTSESTDTQYF
TGCGCCAGCAGCCTCAGGACTAGCGAAAGCACAGATACGCAGTATTTT
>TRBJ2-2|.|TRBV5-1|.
CASSLSRDTNTGELFF
TGCGCCAGCAGCTTGTCTCGGGACACCAACACCGGGGAGCTGTTTTTT
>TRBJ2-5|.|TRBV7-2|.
CASSLAGTHETQYF
TGTGCCAGCAGCTTAGCGGGGACACACGAGACCCAGTACTTC
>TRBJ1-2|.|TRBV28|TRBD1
CASGTGTAGYTF
TGTGCCAGTGGGACAGGGACGGCTGGCTACACCTTC
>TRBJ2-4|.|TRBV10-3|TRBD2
CAISGGAGGNIQYF
TGTGCCATCAGTGGGGGAGCGGGGGGGAACATTCAGTACTTC
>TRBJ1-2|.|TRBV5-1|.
CASSLLQPRDGYTF
TGCGCCAGCAGCTTGCTTCAACCGCGGGATGGCTACACCTTC
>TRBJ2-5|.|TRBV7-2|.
CASSLAGWRETQYF
TGTGCCAGCAGCTTAGCGGGATGGAGGGAGACCCAGTACTTC
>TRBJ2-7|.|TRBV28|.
CASSLYGSQYEQYF
TGTGCCAGCAGTTTATACGGGAGTCAGTACGAGCAGTACTTC
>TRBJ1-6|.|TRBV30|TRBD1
CACADRGLRRSPLHF
TGTGCCTGCGCAGACAGGGGGCTAAGAAGATCACCCCTCCACTTT
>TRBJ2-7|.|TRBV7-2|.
CASSLDPGLTYSYEQYF
TGTGCCAGCAGCTTAGATCCGGGACTCACCTACTCCTACGAGCAGTACTTC
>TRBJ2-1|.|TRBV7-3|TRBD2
CASSLWTSGAMNEQFF
TGTGCCAGCAGCTTATGGACTAGCGGGGCAATGAATGAGCAGTTCTTC
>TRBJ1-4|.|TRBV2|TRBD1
CASSETGGDEKLFF
TGTGCCAGCAGCGAGACAGGGGGGGACGAAAAACTGTTTTTT
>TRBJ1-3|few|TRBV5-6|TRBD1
CASSPGTVGNTIYF
TGTGCCAGCAGCCCCGGGACAGTTGGAAACACCATATATTTT
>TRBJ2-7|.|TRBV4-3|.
CASSQRRDYEQYF
TGCGCCAGCAGCCAACGGCGGGATTACGAGCAGTACTTC
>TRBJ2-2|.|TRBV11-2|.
CASSAPTGNTGELFF
TGTGCCAGCAGCGCCCCGACAGGAAACACCGGGGAGCTGTTTTTT
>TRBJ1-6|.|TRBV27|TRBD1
CASSPGQGGSPLHF
TGTGCCAGCAGCCCGGGACAGGGTGGTTCACCCCTCCACTTT
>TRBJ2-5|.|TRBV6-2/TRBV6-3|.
CASSKSGVKQETQYF
TGTGCCAGCAGCAAGTCGGGGGTTAAACAGGAGACCCAGTACTTC
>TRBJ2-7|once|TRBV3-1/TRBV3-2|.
CASRGAHEQYF
TGTGCCAGCAGGGGGGCCCACGAGCAGTACTTC